This T cell receptor beta chain was captured in a study of blood T cell repertoires in COVID-19. Germline V gene lookup returns CDR1 SGHNT and CDR2 YYREEE (reference sequence). This CDR3 comprises 15 residues. V shed 4 bases and J shed 2 bases, with 16 bases lying between them. Generated by immunoSEQ multiplex PCR, the TCRdb table keeps only in-frame clones and is missing some. This table holds approximately 530,000 clones, roughly nine tenths found once. Followed over time, Seattle patients had been enrolled while infection was active. This TCR came from a woman between 50 and 59 years old with COVID-19, enrolled during active disease. The chain links TRBV5-4 to TRBJ2-7; TRBD1 might be the D (6 bases). The specimen sequenced was peripheral blood. CDR3 protein: CASSGEGTRAYEQYF. The CDR3 DNA sequence: TGTGCCAGCAGCGGCGAGGGGACACGTGCCTACGAGCAGTACTTC.